This entry lists 12 T cell receptor beta chains sequenced from one sample in a study of blood T cells in healthy people across ages. Combining a sample-barcoded 5' primer with a J-beta primer mix, a second PCR ran for about 7 to 11 cycles. MiXCR, run by TCRdb on the 5' RACE reads, gives a single entry per CDR3 protein. The sample consists of roughly 1,500,000 distinct CDR3 sequences, almost 35% of them appearing once. Sequenced material: blood. The receptors here all came from a woman aged 30 to 39 in good health.

Comment on this clonotype: Germline and junction disagree at one end, which may indicate a read error. This sequence joins TRBV12-3 or TRBV12-4 and TRBJ2-3, with 8 bases aligning to TRBD2. This CDR3 is built from 19 residues. The CDR3 sequence is CASSLAWFTSGTSTDAQYF. The CDR3 DNA reads as TGTGCCAGCAGTTTAGCGTGGTTTACTAGCGGAACTAGCACAGATGCGCAGTATTTT.

This clonotype was observed a few times. The chain employs TRBV5-1 and TRBJ2-7, with 7 nucleotides matching TRBD1. From germline, CDR1 is SGHRS and CDR2 YFSETQ. J was trimmed by 5 bases and V by 4 bases; bases with no gene match: 15. The CDR3 totals 16 residues. The CDR3 is CASSRGQKAGLDEQYF. For the CDR3, the DNA is TGCGCCAGCAGCCGGGGACAGAAGGCAGGTTTGGACGAGCAGTACTTC.

The chain combines TRBV12-5 with TRBJ2-1; TRBD1 matches at 11 bases. V shed 6 bases, J shed 7 bases, and the junction held 8 bases outside the gene matches. This CDR3 contains 15 residues. Germline V gene lookup returns CDR1 LGHNT and CDR2 FRNRAP. The CDR3 DNA reads TGTGCTAGTGGCCCCGGGACAGGGGGTAGAAATGAGCAGTTCTTC. It is translated as CASGPGTGGRNEQFF.

This clonotype has a handful of counts. V and J are TRBV6-1 and TRBJ2-3; 14 bases are a match to TRBD2. Looked up from germline, CDR1 is MNHNS and CDR2 is SASEGT. The trim removed 6 bases at V and 4 bases at J, leaving 3 bases unmatched. The CDR3 covers 15 residues. CDR3 in DNA: TGTGCCAGCAGAGGACTAGCGGGGGGACCAGATACGCAGTATTTT. Residues: CASRGLAGGPDTQYF.

A note on this clonotype: A much larger clone sits a single nucleotide away, making a read error possible. V usage is TRBV12-3 or TRBV12-4 and J usage is TRBJ2-5; 8 bases match TRBD1. J gave up 11 bases and V 5 bases, and 10 bases lay outside the gene matches. The CDR3 length is 13 residues. The CDR3 DNA follows: TGTGCCAGCAGTCCGGACAGGGTTCACGGGCAGTACTTC. Its translation: CASSPDRVHGQYF.

V and J are TRBV2 and TRBJ2-3, with D unresolved. This CDR3 has 11 amino acids. In germline, CDR1 is SNHLY, CDR2 FYNNEI. V lost 9 bases and J 0 bases, leaving 4 bases between the germline ends. CDR3 loop: CARGSTDTQYF. As DNA, the CDR3 is TGTGCCAGAGGGAGCACAGATACGCAGTATTTT. The complete variable domain, with remaining parts taken from reference TRBV2 and TRBJ2-3, reads EPEVTQTPSHQVTQMGQEVILRCVPISNHLYFYWYRQILGQKVEFLVSFYNNEISEKSEIFDDQFSVERPDGSNFTLKIRSTKLEDSAMYFCARGSTDTQYFGPGTRLTVL.

This chain joins TRBV4-1 and TRBJ2-7, with TRBD1 identical over 8 bases. From germline, CDR1 is MGHRA and CDR2 YSYEKL. This CDR3 has 15 amino acids. J was trimmed by 3 bases and V by 4 bases; bases with no gene match: 8. The CDR3 nucleotides are TGCGCCAGCAGCCTGTCAAAGGACAGGGACTACGAGCAGTACTTC. Protein product: CASSLSKDRDYEQYF.

This clonotype was seen many times. V usage is TRBV29-1 and J usage is TRBJ2-5; D unclear. CDR3 length equals 12 residues. Trimming stripped 2 bases from V and 0 bases from J, with 4 bases between. Per germline, CDR1 SQVTM and CDR2 ANQGSEA. The CDR3 region is CSVESNQETQYF. In DNA form, the CDR3 reads TGCAGCGTTGAATCGAACCAAGAGACCCAGTACTTC.

The rearrangement uses TRBV16 and TRBJ1-5; D unresolved. CDR1 KGHSY and CDR2 FQNENV come from the germline V gene. This CDR3 spans 12 amino acids. Trimming shortened V by 1 base and J by 7 bases, and 5 bases separated the two germline ends. The CDR3 DNA reads TGTGCCAGCAGCCAATTGGTACAGCCCCAGCATTTT. This sequence encodes CASSQLVQPQHF.

V is TRBV28 and J is TRBJ2-1; no reliable D call. Germline V gene data show CDR1 as MDHEN and CDR2 as SYDVKM. The CDR3 spans 16 residues. Trimming left V 8 bases short and J 4 bases short, with 21 bases between. The CDR3 is CASDRWKQSMYNEQFF. CDR3 nucleotide sequence: TGTGCCAGCGACCGATGGAAACAGTCGATGTACAATGAGCAGTTCTTC.

This clonotype was counted at least ten times. The V call is TRBV5-1, the J call TRBJ1-1, with 10 bases lining up with TRBD1. CDR3 length: 15 residues. CDR1 is SGHRS and CDR2 is YFSETQ in the germline V gene. With V trimmed by 4 bases and J by 0 bases, 3 bases remained unmatched. The CDR3: CASSGGQGMNTEAFF. As DNA, the CDR3 is TGCGCCAGCAGCGGGGGACAGGGGATGAACACTGAAGCTTTCTTT.

The CDR3 is CASSLPTENEQFF. The CDR3 nucleotides read TGCGCCAGCAGCCTACCTACGGAAAATGAGCAGTTCTTC. The chain employs TRBV5-1 and TRBJ2-1, with D hard to call. Per the germline V gene, CDR1 is SGHRS and CDR2 is YFSETQ. With 4 bases removed from V and 7 bases from J, the gap between germline ends came to 12 bases. The CDR3 has 13 amino acids. The full variable domain, completed using reference TRBV5-1 and TRBJ2-1, is KAGVTQTPRYLIKTRGQQVTLSCSPISGHRSVSWYQQTPGQGLQFLFEYFSETQRNKGNFPGRFSGRQFSNSRSEMNVSTLELGDSALYLCASSLPTENEQFFGPGTRLTVL.